This T cell receptor (beta chain) was recorded in a study of human T cells and chemical hapten exposure. Turning to the study itself: While the approximately 24-week study was under way, patients received diphenylcyclopropenone on the scalp every week. Study-level results: Alopecia was present in the donors, so their immune response may differ from healthy people's. TCRs whose frequency exceeded 1 in 1000 remained the same following DPC sensitization. Positively correlated with patch test score were the counts of PT1 expanded TCRs.

Of note for this clonotype: Its matching antigen is unknown.

MiXCR, applied by TCRdb to the RACE reads, yields one record per CDR3 protein. Among some 74,000 distinct CDR3 sequences listed, 10% to 15% were seen once. The time point here: patch test 3, about 24 weeks after DPC sensitization. Described treatment: therapeutic diphenylcyclopropenone sensitization with weekly scalp DPC. The sequencing here drew on whole blood, taken in connection with sensitization to the hapten diphenylcyclopropenone (DPC). The TCR was taken from a woman aged 45-65 years with alopecia areata. Some clones in this sample may be carry-over from other donors' samples.

The CDR3 region is CSATYEQYF. The CDR3 coding sequence is TGCAGTGCTACTTACGAGCAGTACTTC. V and J are TRBV20-1 and TRBJ2-7; D is unresolved. V lost 4 bases and J lost 4, with 2 bases in between. The CDR3 length is 9 residues. Germline V gene sequence: CDR1 DFQATT, CDR2 SNEGSKA (reference sequence).